One sample yielded the 26 T cell receptor beta chains listed below, sequenced in a study of OX40 agonist ivuxolimab in advanced cancers. Sequencing used immunoSEQ multiplex PCR; TCRdb keeps in-frame clones, though not all of them. The data contain some 74,000 clones, around 82% of them singletons. The specimen was CD4+ or CD8+ T cells sorted from blood, collected in a trial of the OX40 agonist ivuxolimab. The receptors were gathered from an adult with an advanced solid tumor such as melanoma, head and neck, liver or kidney cancer.

This clone came up once. This chain links TRBV7-2 with TRBJ1-5; the match to TRBD1 covers 7 bases. The junction had 12 bases not matched to a gene; V was cut back by 5 bases and J by 5 bases. The CDR3 contains 16 residues. CDR1 SGHTA and CDR2 FQGNSA come from the germline V gene. This CDR3 is CASSPTGAIGYQPQHF. In DNA form, the CDR3 reads TGTGCCAGCAGCCCAACAGGGGCCATTGGGTATCAGCCCCAGCATTTT.

This rearrangement joins TRBV5-1 to TRBJ2-7, with D possibly TRBD2 on 5 matching bases. The germline CDR1 and CDR2 sequences are SGHRS and YFSETQ. The CDR3 has 13 residues. Trimming left V 5 bases short and J 5 bases short, with 14 bases between. In DNA form, the CDR3 reads TGCGCCAGCAGTCGTACTAGTTCGCACGAGCAGTACTTC. This gives the protein CASSRTSSHEQYF. The full variable domain, its missing parts supplied by reference TRBV5-1 and TRBJ2-7, is KAGVTQTPRYLIKTRGQQVTLSCSPISGHRSVSWYQQTPGQGLQFLFEYFSETQRNKGNFPGRFSGRQFSNSRSEMNVSTLELGDSALYLCASSRTSSHEQYFGPGTRLTVT.

The chain links TRBV9 to TRBJ2-6; no clear D. Germline V gene sequence: CDR1 SGDLS, CDR2 YYNGEE. Between the trimmed V and J ends, which lost 3 bases and 1 base, there was a span of 8 bases. The CDR3 is 15 residues long. The CDR3 loop is CASSGQVSGANVLTF. For the CDR3, the DNA is TGTGCCAGCAGCGGCCAAGTATCTGGGGCCAACGTCCTGACTTTC.

V usage is TRBV18 and J usage is TRBJ2-5; 7 bases agree with TRBD2. The end of the DNA aligns better with TRBJ2-7, so the J call may be wrong. This CDR3 region has 15 residues. The germline CDR1 and CDR2 sequences are KGHSH and LQKENI. The CDR3 DNA follows: TGTGCCAGCTCACCGGGCAGTGGGAGGGTTTACGAGCAGTACTTC. It is translated as CASSPGSGRVYEQYF.

The chain employs TRBV6-1 and TRBJ1-5, with D maybe TRBD1 (6 bases). The V gene's germline CDR1 is MNHNS and CDR2 SASEGT. CDR3 length: 20 amino acids. Trimming pared 2 bases from V and 3 bases from J, leaving 26 bases between. The chain's CDR3 is CASSEPPTTGSVPVNQPQHF. Written as DNA, the CDR3 is TGTGCCAGCAGTGAACCACCCACGACAGGCTCCGTCCCTGTCAATCAGCCCCAGCATTTT.

Points on this clone: The junction and the germline gene differ at one end; a read error may be behind it. In nucleotides, the CDR3 is TGTGCTAGCAGCTTAGGCGGTACGGGAGAGAACAATGAGCAGTTCTTC. Translated: CASSLGGTGENNEQFF. The chain is built from TRBV7-7 and TRBJ2-1; D may be TRBD2 (6 bases). Germline V gene data show CDR1 as SSHAT and CDR2 as FNYEAQ (reference sequence). The CDR3 has 16 amino acids. Full variable domain (missing parts from reference TRBV7-7 and TRBJ2-1): GAGVSQSPRYKVTKRGQDVTLRCDPISSHATLYWYQQALGQGPEFLTYFNYEAQPDKSGLPSDRFSAERPEGSISTLTIQRTEQRDSAMYRCASSLGGTGENNEQFFGPGTRLTVL.

The chain uses TRBV7-6 and TRBJ2-5; a possible D gene is TRBD1 (6 bases). Germline lookup yields CDR1 SGHVS and CDR2 FNYEAQ. The length of the CDR3 is 12 residues. Trimming took off 5 bases at V and 7 bases at J, with 11 bases between the two ends. This CDR3 reads CASSPDRLTQYF. In DNA, the CDR3 is TGTGCCAGCAGCCCCGACAGGCTGACCCAGTACTTC.

The chain combines TRBV5-4 with TRBJ2-2; TRBD2 matches at 9 bases. CDR1 is SGHNT and CDR2 is YYREEE in the germline V gene (reference sequence). V lost 4 bases to trimming and J lost 8 bases; unmatched junction nucleotides: 12. CDR3 size: 16 residues. The DNA of the CDR3 is TGTGCCAGCAGCACCGAGTGGCGGGGGGGAGCAGGGGAGCTGTTTTTT. Amino acid sequence: CASSTEWRGGAGELFF.

The chain recombines TRBV6-5 with TRBJ2-3; 7 bases align to TRBD1. This CDR3 has 13 residues. CDR1 and CDR2 (germline): MNHEY, SVGAGI. Trimming removed 5 bases from V and 5 bases from J; junction bases left unmatched: 4. CDR3 sequence (DNA): TGTGCCAGCAGTGGTCAGGGGGAAGATACGCAGTATTTT. Protein: CASSGQGEDTQYF.

V and J are TRBV6-1 and TRBJ2-2, with 10 nucleotides matching TRBD2. The CDR3 length is 15 residues. The ends lost 5 bases at V and 1 base at J; junction bases unmatched: 1. Germline CDR1 is MNHNS and CDR2 is SASEGT. This CDR3 reads CASSIAGGNTGELFF. The CDR3 nucleotides are TGTGCCAGCAGTATAGCGGGGGGGAACACCGGGGAGCTGTTTTTT.

This clone has a single count. The rearrangement uses TRBV6-1 and TRBJ1-3; TRBD1 matches 8 bases. The CDR3 runs to 14 residues. The V gene's germline CDR1 is MNHNS and CDR2 SASEGT. The V segment lost 6 bases and the J segment 0 bases; nucleotides outside the gene matches: 1. The CDR3 bases are TGTGCCAGCAGCGGGACAGGCTCTGGAAACACCATATATTTT. Translating gives CASSGTGSGNTIYF.

V is TRBV6-5 and J is TRBJ2-1; 7 nucleotides match TRBD2. With 2 bases clipped from V and 16 bases from J, the junction kept 8 bases outside the gene matches. The CDR3 runs 12 residues. Per germline, CDR1 MNHEY and CDR2 SVGAGI. CDR3 DNA: TGTGCCAGCAGTTACCTCGGGGGGATCTTCTTCTTC. Translation: CASSYLGGIFFF.

The sample holds one count of this clone. The CDR3 here is CASSSQDGLYNSPLHF. CDR3 DNA: TGTGCCAGCAGTTCGCAAGACGGACTTTATAATTCACCCCTCCACTTT. The V and J genes are TRBV28 and TRBJ1-6; unclear D gene. Deletions cut 4 bases from V and 4 bases from J, with 14 bases between. The CDR3 totals 16 residues. Germline-derived CDR1 and CDR2 are MDHEN and SYDVKM.

The rearrangement uses TRBV10-3 and TRBJ2-1, with 13 positions matching TRBD2. This CDR3 region has 15 residues. V shed 8 bases and J 6 bases; nucleotides not matched to a gene: 7. Per germline, CDR1 ENHRY and CDR2 SYGVKD. Written as DNA, the CDR3 is TGTGCCATCGCGGACGGGACTAGCGGGATCAATGAGCAGTTCTTC. Protein: CAIADGTSGINEQFF.

CDR3 in DNA: TGTGCCAGCAGTTACGAGGGCGGAAATGAGCAGTTCTTC. It is translated as CASSYEGGNEQFF. The chain is built from TRBV6-6 and TRBJ2-1; D perhaps matches TRBD2 (5 bases). The germline V gene has CDR1 MNHNY and CDR2 SVGAGI (reference sequence). The V end was cut by 2 bases, the J end by 7 bases, with 9 bases between. The CDR3 loop spans 13 amino acids.

This clone was detected only a few times. The V gene is TRBV2, the J gene TRBJ1-3; D unresolved. Germline loops: CDR1 SNHLY, CDR2 FYNNEI. V was clipped by 2 bases and J by 4 bases, with 6 bases between them. The CDR3 contains 13 residues. The CDR3 DNA is TGTGCCAGCAGTGAACTAACAGGAAACACCATATATTTT. This translates into CASSELTGNTIYF.

By share, this clone ranks as medium-sized. V is TRBV2 and J is TRBJ1-2; perhaps TRBD1 as D (6 bases). The CDR3 has 15 residues. Germline assignment: CDR1 SNHLY and CDR2 FYNNEI. V was pared by 3 bases and J by 7 bases, with 18 bases between. The CDR3 region is CASSDQEGGLSGYTF. The CDR3, as DNA: TGTGCCAGCAGTGACCAAGAAGGGGGGTTGAGTGGCTACACCTTC.

The chain uses TRBV18 and TRBJ2-1; D might be TRBD2 (5 bases). Trimming shortened V by 5 bases and J by 0 bases, and 11 bases separated the two germline ends. CDR3 length equals 15 residues. The germline V gene has CDR1 KGHSH and CDR2 LQKENI. CDR3 sequence: CASSDGKNSYNEQFF. Here the CDR3 DNA reads TGTGCCAGCTCAGACGGGAAGAACTCCTACAATGAGCAGTTCTTC.

The genes are TRBV19 and TRBJ2-7, with D perhaps matching TRBD1 or TRBD2 (5 bases each). This CDR3 has 11 residues. With 4 bases removed from V and 6 bases from J, the gap between germline ends came to 7 bases. Germline CDR1 is LNHDA and CDR2 is SQIVND (reference sequence). The CDR3 sequence: CASSRGVEQYF. The CDR3 coding sequence is TGTGCCAGTAGTAGAGGGGTCGAGCAGTACTTC.

V is TRBV2 and J is TRBJ1-2; D is perhaps TRBD1 (5 bases). Trimming shortened V by 7 bases and J by 4 bases, and 16 bases separated the two germline ends. The CDR3 loop spans 14 amino acids. CDR1 and CDR2 (germline): SNHLY, FYNNEI. Written as DNA, the CDR3 is TGTGCCAGCACCCCCATGGAGGGGCCCTATGGCTACACCTTC. Protein: CASTPMEGPYGYTF.

The rearrangement links TRBV10-1 to TRBJ2-7; D uncertain. Trimming took off 7 bases at V and 7 bases at J, with 11 bases between the two ends. In germline, CDR1 is WNHNN, CDR2 SYGVQD (reference sequence). CDR3 length: 11 residues. CDR3 DNA: TGCGCCAGCATTTGCCCCCCTGAGCAGTACTTC. Translating gives CASICPPEQYF.

About this clone: Its ends do not fully match the called genes, so a read error is possible. The DNA for the CDR3 is TGTGCCAGCACCTTAAGAGCAGGGACCTCCTCGAACACTGAAGCTTTCTTT. The encoded protein is CASTLRAGTSSNTEAFF. The V gene is TRBV7-2, the J gene TRBJ1-1, with D possibly TRBD1 on 5 matching bases. The CDR3 covers 17 residues. Germline V gene lookup returns CDR1 SGHTA and CDR2 FQGNSA.

Comments on this clone: Other DNA sequences from this sample encode an identical CDR3 as well. The chain uses TRBV28 and TRBJ2-5; tentative D call: TRBD1 (6 bases). Germline CDR1 and CDR2: MDHEN and SYDVKM. Trimming stripped 4 bases from V and 2 bases from J, with 11 bases between. The CDR3 contains 14 residues. In DNA form, the CDR3 reads TGTGCCAGCAGTTCGCCCGACAGGCAAGAGACCCAGTACTTC. This sequence encodes CASSSPDRQETQYF.

The gene calls are TRBV7-9 and TRBJ2-5; perhaps TRBD2 as D (7 bases). Trimming cost V 4 bases and J 4 bases, with 16 bases left between them. Per the germline V gene, CDR1 is SEHNR and CDR2 is FQNEAQ (reference sequence). The CDR3 has 15 residues. The CDR3 DNA reads as TGTGCCAGCAGCTCCAAGCCAGGGGAGGGAGAGACCCAGTACTTC. The encoded protein is CASSSKPGEGETQYF. Full variable domain (remainder filled in from reference TRBV7-9 and TRBJ2-5): DTGVSQNPRHKITKRGQNVTFRCDPISEHNRLYWYRQTLGQGPEFLTYFQNEAQLEKSRLLSDRFSAERPKGSFSTLEIQRTEQGDSAMYLCASSSKPGEGETQYFGPGTRLLVL.

CDR3 residues: CASSGQGAGYEQYF. In nucleotides, the CDR3 is TGTGCCAGCAGTGGTCAGGGGGCCGGCTACGAGCAGTACTTC. The chain employs TRBV2 and TRBJ2-7; 8 bases fit TRBD1. J was trimmed by 3 bases and V by 4 bases; bases with no gene match: 5. The CDR3 extends over 14 amino acids. CDR1 and CDR2 from the germline V gene are SNHLY and FYNNEI.

The J gene is TRBJ1-5, the V gene TRBV21-1. TRBV21-1 is a pseudogene segment. The CDR3 totals 15 residues. CDR3 in amino acids: CASIIKEGLNQPQHF. Written as DNA, the CDR3 is TGTGCCAGCATCATTAAGGAAGGGCTCAATCAGCCCCAGCATTTT.